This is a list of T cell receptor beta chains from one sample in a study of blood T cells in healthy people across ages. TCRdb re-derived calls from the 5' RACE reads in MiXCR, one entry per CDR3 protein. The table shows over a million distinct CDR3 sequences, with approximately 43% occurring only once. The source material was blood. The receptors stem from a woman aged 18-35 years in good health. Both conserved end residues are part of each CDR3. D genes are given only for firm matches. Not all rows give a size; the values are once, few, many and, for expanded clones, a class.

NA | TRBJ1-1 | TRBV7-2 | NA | TGTGCCAGCAGCTTAGTAGTTACCACTGAAGCTTTCTTT | CASSLVVTTEAFF
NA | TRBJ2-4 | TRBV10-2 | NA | TGCGCCAGCAGGGGGCCGCCCAAAAACATTCAGTACTTC | CASRGPPKNIQYF
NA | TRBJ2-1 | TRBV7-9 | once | TGTGCCAGCAGCTTGGGCCTCACCGCCCCGTTCTTC | CASSLGLTAPFF
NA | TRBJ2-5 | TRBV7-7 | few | TGTGCTAGCAGCGTGGACAGTCGTGGGGACGAGACCCAGTACTTC | CASSVDSRGDETQYF
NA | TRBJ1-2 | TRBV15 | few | TGTGCCACCAGCAGAGATCGGGGCAGGGTTACATCTAACTATGGCTACACCTTC | CATSRDRGRVTSNYGYTF
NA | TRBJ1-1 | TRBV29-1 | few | TGCAGCGTTGAAGAGAGGGGGGGCACTGAAGCTTTCTTT | CSVEERGGTEAFF
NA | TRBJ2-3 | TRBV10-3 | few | TGTGCCATCAGTGACCCAGGGGCCTGGGATGGGGATACGCAGTATTTT | CAISDPGAWDGDTQYF
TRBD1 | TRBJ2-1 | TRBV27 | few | TGTGCCAGCAGTTTAGATGACAGGGTCGGCCAGTTCTTC | CASSLDDRVGQFF
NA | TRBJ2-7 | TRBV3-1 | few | TGTGCCAGCAGCCAACGAGGTGGCATCTACGAGCAGTACTTC | CASSQRGGIYEQYF
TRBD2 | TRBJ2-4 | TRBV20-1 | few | TGCAGTGCGGCCCGGACTAGCGGGAGTGGGGCCTTAAAAAACATTCAGTACTTC | CSAARTSGSGALKNIQYF
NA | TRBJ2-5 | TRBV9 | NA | TGTGCCAGCAGCGGCACTGTGGGAGAGACCCAGTACTTC | CASSGTVGETQYF
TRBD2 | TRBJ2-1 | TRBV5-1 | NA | TGCGCCAGCAGCTCCCATCTCGTAGCGGGAGCCTACAATGAGCAGTTCTTC | CASSSHLVAGAYNEQFF
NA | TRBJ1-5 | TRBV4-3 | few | TGCGCCAGCAGCCAAGATCCACCCAGGGTGGGCAATCAGCCCCAGCATTTT | CASSQDPPRVGNQPQHF
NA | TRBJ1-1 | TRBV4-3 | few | TGCGCCAGCAGCCAAGATCCCGGGTTGGGTCTGAACACTGAAGCTTTCTTT | CASSQDPGLGLNTEAFF
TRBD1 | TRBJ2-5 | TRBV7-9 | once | TGTGCCAGCAGCGATCTATTGGACAGGGGGCCCTTCAATGAGCAGTACTTC | CASSDLLDRGPFNEQYF
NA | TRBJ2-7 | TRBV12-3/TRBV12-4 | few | TGTGCCAGCAGTTTTGGAGGGCACTCCTACGAGCAGTACTTC | CASSFGGHSYEQYF
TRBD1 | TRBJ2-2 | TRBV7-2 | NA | TGTGCCAGCAGCTTAGTAGGGACAGGGGCGAACACCGGGGAGCTGTTTTTT | CASSLVGTGANTGELFF
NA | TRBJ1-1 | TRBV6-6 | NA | TGTGCCAGCAGATATTCCCATGTACAGGTGAACACTGAAGCTTTCTTT | CASRYSHVQVNTEAFF
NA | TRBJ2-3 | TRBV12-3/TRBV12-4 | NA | TGTGCCAGCAGTTTATGGGGAAACCCGGAGGGCGCAGATACGCAGTATTTT | CASSLWGNPEGADTQYF
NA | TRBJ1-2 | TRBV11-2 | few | TGTGCCAGCACCCAGGGACCGTCGAACTATGGCTACACCTTC | CASTQGPSNYGYTF
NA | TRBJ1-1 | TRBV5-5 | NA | TGTGCCAGCAGCTTTGTGAGGATCTCTGAAGCTTTCTTT | CASSFVRISEAFF
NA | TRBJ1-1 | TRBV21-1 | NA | TGTGCCAGCGCCGGGACAGGGGCCGCGTTGAGCACTGAAGCTTTCTTT | CASAGTGAALSTEAFF
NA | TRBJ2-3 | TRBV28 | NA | TGTGCCAGCAGTTTGAGGGGAAAGGGAGATACGCAGTATTTT | CASSLRGKGDTQYF
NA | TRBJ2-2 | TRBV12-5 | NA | TGTGCTAGTGGTTTTCTGTTGCTAGATAACACCGGGGAGCTGTTTTTT | CASGFLLLDNTGELFF
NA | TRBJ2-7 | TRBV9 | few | TGTGCCAGCAGCGCGTCCACTAGGGTCCATGAGCAGTACTTC | CASSASTRVHEQYF
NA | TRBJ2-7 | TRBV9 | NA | TGTGTCAGCAGCCCCCGATTCGGGACTTCGACCTACGAGCAGTACTTC | CVSSPRFGTSTYEQYF
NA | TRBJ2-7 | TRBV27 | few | TGTGCCAGCAGTTTATCGATTAGTGGCAGCCACGAGCAGTACTTC | CASSLSISGSHEQYF